A selection of T cell receptor beta chains follows, all from one sample in a study of shared clonotypes between healthy human individuals. Libraries were prepared by immunoSEQ multiplex PCR; TCRdb keeps only in-frame clonotypes and omits some of them. The data contain around 2,100,000 clones, approximately 95% of them singletons. Input material: naive CD8+ T cells sorted from blood. The receptors come from a man between 18 and 35 years old in good health. The CDR3 runs from the conserved cysteine through the conserved F or W. A D gene is named only where the DNA matches it firmly.

V | D | CDR3
TRBV5-8 | NA | CASSLLGTDEQYF
TRBV6-5 | NA | CASSSGPRPANYGYTF
TRBV2 | TRBD1 | CASSLGQGGMYSNQPQHF
TRBV19 | TRBD1 | CASLGQAYNEQFF
TRBV19 | TRBD1 | CASSTGGVNEKLFF
TRBV9 | NA | CASSVAGTPSSGANVLTF
TRBV7-2 | NA | CASSLDVLTF
TRBV9 | TRBD1 | CASSVDPSGQYYEQYF
TRBV7-9 | NA | CASSHQMYDEQFF
TRBV7-9 | NA | CAGGGQGNQPQHF
TRBV4-1 | NA | CASSPPAGFTKRQFF
TRBV4-3 | TRBD1 | CASSQDMEPGQGYYGYTF
TRBV5-6 | TRBD1 | CASWPGGEIDTQYF
TRBV4-2 | TRBD1 | CASSQEVGTGANEQFF
TRBV30 | NA | CAWMGWGSSHGTDTQYF
TRBV29-1 | NA | CSVVYGTDAYNEQFF
TRBV2 | NA | CASSEWGKGSSYEQYF
TRBV4-1 | TRBD2 | CASSQGEGEQYF
TRBV4-1 | TRBD2 | CASSQAYLAGGRGTDTQYF
TRBV25-1 | NA | CASSGLQGLGQPQHF
TRBV10-3 | TRBD1 | CAISPTGTGDSPLHF
TRBV27 | NA | CASSWGAGPPLHF
TRBV7-9 | TRBD1 | CASSLPGTGATDTQYF
TRBV5-4 | NA | CASSSPSEGALEQYF